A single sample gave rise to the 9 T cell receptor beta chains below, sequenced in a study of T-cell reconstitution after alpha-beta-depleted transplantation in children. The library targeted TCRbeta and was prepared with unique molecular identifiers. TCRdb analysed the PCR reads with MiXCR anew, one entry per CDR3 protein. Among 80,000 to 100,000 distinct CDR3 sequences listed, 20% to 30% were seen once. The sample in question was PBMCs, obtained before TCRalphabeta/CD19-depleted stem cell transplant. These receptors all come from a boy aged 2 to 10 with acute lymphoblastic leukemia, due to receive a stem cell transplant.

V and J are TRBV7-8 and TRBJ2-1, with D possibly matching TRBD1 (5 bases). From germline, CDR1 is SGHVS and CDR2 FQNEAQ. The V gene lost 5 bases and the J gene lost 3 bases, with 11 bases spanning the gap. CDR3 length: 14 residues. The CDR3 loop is CASSLDKVYNEQFF. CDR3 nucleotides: TGTGCCAGCAGCCTGGACAAGGTCTACAATGAGCAGTTCTTC.

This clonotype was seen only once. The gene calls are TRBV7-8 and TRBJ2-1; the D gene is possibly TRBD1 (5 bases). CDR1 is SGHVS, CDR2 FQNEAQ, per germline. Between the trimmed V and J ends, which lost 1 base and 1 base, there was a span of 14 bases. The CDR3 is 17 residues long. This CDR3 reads CASSLERGRESYNEQFF. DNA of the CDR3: TGTGCCAGCAGCTTAGAAAGGGGTCGAGAGTCCTACAATGAGCAGTTCTTC.

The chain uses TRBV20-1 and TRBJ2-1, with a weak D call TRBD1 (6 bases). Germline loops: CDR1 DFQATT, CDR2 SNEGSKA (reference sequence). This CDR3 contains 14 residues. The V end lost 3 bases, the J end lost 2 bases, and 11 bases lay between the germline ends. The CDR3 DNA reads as TGCAGTGCTAGCAGGGGACCGGCCTACAATGAGCAGTTCTTC. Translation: CSASRGPAYNEQFF.

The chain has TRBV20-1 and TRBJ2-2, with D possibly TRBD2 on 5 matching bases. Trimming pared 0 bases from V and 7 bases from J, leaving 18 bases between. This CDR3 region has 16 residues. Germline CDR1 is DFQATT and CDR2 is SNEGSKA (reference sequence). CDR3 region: CSAREPDGGFSGELFF. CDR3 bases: TGCAGTGCTAGAGAACCAGACGGAGGTTTTAGCGGGGAGCTGTTTTTT.

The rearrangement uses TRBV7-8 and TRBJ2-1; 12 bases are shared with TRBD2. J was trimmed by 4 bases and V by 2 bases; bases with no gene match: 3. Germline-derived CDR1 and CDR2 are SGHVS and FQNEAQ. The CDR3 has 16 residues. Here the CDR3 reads CASSLLTSGSYNEQFF. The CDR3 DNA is TGTGCCAGCAGCTTACTGACTAGCGGGAGTTACAATGAGCAGTTCTTC.

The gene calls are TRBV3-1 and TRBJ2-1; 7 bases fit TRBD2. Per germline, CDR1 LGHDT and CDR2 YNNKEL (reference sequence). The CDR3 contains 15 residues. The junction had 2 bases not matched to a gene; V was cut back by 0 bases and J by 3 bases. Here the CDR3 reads CASSQEGRGYNEQFF. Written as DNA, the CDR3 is TGTGCCAGCAGCCAAGAGGGGAGGGGCTACAATGAGCAGTTCTTC.

The chain's CDR3 is CASSPRYGGQGRNEQFF. The DNA of the CDR3 is TGCGCCAGCAGCCCGCGGTACGGGGGACAGGGCCGCAATGAGCAGTTCTTC. The chain uses TRBV4-3 and TRBJ2-1; 9 bases are a match to TRBD1. V shed 4 bases, J shed 6 bases, and the junction held 13 bases outside the gene matches. CDR3 length: 17 residues. The germline V gene has CDR1 LGHNA and CDR2 YSLEER.

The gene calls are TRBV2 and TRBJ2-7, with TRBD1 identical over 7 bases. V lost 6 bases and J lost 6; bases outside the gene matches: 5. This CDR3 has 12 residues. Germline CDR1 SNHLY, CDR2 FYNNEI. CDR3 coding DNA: TGTGCCAGCAGCCCCACAGGGGTCGAGCAGTACTTC. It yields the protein CASSPTGVEQYF.

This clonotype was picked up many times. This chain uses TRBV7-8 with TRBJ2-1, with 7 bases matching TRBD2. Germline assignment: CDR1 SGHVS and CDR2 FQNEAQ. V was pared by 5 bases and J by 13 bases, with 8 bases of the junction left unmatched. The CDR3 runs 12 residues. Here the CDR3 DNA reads TGTGCCAGCAGCATCTCTAGCGGAGTTCAGTTCTTC. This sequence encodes CASSISSGVQFF.